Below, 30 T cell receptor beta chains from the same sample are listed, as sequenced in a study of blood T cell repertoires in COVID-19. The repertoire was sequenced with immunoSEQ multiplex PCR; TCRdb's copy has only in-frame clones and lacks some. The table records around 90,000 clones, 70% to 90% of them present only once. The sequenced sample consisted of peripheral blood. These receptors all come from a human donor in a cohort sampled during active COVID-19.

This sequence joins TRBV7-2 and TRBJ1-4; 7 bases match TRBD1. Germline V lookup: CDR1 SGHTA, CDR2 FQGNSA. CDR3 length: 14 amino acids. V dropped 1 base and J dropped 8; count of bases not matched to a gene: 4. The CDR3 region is CASSLERTGEKLFF. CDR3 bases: TGTGCCAGCAGCTTAGAGAGGACAGGCGAAAAACTGTTTTTT.

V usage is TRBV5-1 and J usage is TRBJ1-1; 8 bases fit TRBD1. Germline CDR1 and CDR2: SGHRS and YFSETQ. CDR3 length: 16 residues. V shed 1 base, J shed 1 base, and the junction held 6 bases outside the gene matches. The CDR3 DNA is TGCGCCAGCAGCTTGACCCCAGGGGGCTGGAACACTGAAGCTTTCTTT. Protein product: CASSLTPGGWNTEAFF.

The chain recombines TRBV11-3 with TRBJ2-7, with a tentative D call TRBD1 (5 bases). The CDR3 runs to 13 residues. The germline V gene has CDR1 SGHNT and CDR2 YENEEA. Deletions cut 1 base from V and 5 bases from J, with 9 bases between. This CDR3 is CASSLGGENEQYF. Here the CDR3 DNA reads TGTGCCAGCAGCTTAGGGGGCGAGAACGAGCAGTACTTC. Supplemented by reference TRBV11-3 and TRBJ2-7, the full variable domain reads EAGVVQSPRYKIIEKKQPVAFWCNPISGHNTLYWYLQNLGQGPELLIRYENEEAVDDSQLPKDRFSAERLKGVDSTLKIQPAELGDSAVYLCASSLGGENEQYFGPGTRLTVT.

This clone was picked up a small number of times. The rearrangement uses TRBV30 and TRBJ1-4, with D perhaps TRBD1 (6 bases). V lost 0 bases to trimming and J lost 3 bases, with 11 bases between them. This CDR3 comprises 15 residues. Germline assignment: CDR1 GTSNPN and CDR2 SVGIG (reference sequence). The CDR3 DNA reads TGTGCCTGGAGTGTACCGGACAGAGCTAATGAAAAACTGTTTTTT. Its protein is CAWSVPDRANEKLFF. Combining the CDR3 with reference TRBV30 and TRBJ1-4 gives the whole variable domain SQTIHQWPATLVQPVGSPLSLECTVEGTSNPNLYWYRQAAGRGLQLLFYSVGIGQISSEVPQNLSASRPQDRQFILSSKKLLLSDSGFYLCAWSVPDRANEKLFFGSGTQLSVL.

The CDR3: CASRAMIGLSTDTQYF. The CDR3 nucleotides read TGTGCCAGCAGGGCGATGATTGGACTCAGCACAGATACGCAGTATTTT. V and J are TRBV5-4 and TRBJ2-3, with a possible D match to TRBD2 (5 bases). CDR1 SGHNT and CDR2 YYREEE come from the germline V gene (reference sequence). The CDR3 sequence is 16 residues long. The V gene lost 5 bases and the J gene lost 0 bases, with 16 bases spanning the gap.

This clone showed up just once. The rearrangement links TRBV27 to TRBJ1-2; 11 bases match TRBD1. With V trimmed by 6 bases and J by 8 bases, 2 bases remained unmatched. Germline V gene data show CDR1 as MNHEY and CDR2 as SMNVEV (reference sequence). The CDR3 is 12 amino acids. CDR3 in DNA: TGTGCCAGCAGGGGACAGGGGGAAGGCTACACCTTC. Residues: CASRGQGEGYTF.

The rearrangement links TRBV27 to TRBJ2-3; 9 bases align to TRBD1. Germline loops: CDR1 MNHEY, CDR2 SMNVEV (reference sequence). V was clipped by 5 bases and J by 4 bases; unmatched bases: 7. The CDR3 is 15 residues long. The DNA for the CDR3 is TGTGCCAGCAGTCTCCGGGGACAGGGCCCAGATACGCAGTATTTT. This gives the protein CASSLRGQGPDTQYF.

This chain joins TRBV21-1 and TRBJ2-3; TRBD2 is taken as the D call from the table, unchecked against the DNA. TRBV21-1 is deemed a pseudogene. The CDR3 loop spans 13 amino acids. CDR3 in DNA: TGTGCCAGCAGCAATATAAACACAGATACGCAGTATTTT. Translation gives CASSNINTDTQYF.

CDR3: CSVDLGLDEQFF. DNA for the CDR3: TGCAGCGTTGACTTGGGCCTGGATGAGCAGTTCTTC. The rearrangement uses TRBV29-1 and TRBJ2-1, with D unclear. V was shortened by 3 bases and J by 8 bases, with 11 bases between the two germline ends. CDR1 and CDR2 (germline): SQVTM, ANQGSEA. This CDR3 spans 12 amino acids.

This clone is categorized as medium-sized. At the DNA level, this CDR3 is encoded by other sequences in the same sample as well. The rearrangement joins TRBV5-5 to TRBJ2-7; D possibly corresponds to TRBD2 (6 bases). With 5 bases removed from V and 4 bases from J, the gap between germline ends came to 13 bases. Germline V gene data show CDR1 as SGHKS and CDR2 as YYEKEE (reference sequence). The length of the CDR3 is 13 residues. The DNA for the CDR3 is TGTGCCAGCAGTTGGCGGGAATCGTACGAGCAGTACTTC. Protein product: CASSWRESYEQYF. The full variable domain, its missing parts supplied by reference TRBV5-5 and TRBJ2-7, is DAGVTQSPTHLIKTRGQQVTLRCSPISGHKSVSWYQQVLGQGPQFIFQYYEKEERGRGNFPDRFSARQFPNYSSELNVNALLLGDSALYLCASSWRESYEQYFGPGTRLTVT.

The CDR3: CASSPRIGAEKLFF. The CDR3 nucleotides read TGTGCCAGCTCACCACGGATAGGGGCCGAAAAACTGTTTTTT. The chain links TRBV18 to TRBJ1-4; tentative D call: TRBD1 (5 bases). The germline V gene has CDR1 KGHSH and CDR2 LQKENI. The CDR3 is 14 residues long. V was cut by 1 base and J by 8 bases, with 11 bases left in between.

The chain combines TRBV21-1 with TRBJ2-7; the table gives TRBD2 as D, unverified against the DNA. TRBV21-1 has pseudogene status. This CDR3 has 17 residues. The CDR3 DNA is TGTGCCAGCAGCAAACCCTACAGAGCGGGGGGGCTAAACGAGCAGTACTTC. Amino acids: CASSKPYRAGGLNEQYF.

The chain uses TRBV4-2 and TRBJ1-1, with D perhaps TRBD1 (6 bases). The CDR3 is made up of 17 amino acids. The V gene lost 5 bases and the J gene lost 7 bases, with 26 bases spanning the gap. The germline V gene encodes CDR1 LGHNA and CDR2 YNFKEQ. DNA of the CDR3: TGTGCCAGCAGCACTCCCGGGACAAGGGCCACTAAGGGTGAAGCTTTCTTT. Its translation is CASSTPGTRATKGEAFF.

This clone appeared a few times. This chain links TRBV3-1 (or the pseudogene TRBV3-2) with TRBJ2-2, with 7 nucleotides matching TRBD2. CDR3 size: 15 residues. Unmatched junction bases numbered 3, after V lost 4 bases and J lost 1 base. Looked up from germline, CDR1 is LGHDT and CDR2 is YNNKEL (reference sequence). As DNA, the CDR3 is TGTGCCAGCAGCCTTCGGGGGGAGAACACCGGGGAGCTGTTTTTT. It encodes CASSLRGENTGELFF.

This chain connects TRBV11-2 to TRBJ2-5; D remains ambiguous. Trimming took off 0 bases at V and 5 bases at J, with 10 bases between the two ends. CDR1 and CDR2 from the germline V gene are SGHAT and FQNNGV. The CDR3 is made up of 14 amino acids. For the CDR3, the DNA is TGTGCCAGCAGCTTAGATCCGGGTTCGGAGACCCAGTACTTC. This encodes CASSLDPGSETQYF.

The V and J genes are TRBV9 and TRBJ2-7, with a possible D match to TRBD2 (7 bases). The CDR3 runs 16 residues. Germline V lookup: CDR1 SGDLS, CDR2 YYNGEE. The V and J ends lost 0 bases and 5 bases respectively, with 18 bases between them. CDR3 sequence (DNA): TGTGCCAGCAGCGTAGAGGGGGAGGGGGTAAAGGACGAGCAGTACTTC. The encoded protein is CASSVEGEGVKDEQYF.

The CDR3: CASSYRDRQTQYF. CDR3 DNA: TGTGCCAGCAGCTACCGGGACAGACAGACCCAGTACTTC. The rearrangement links TRBV7-3 to TRBJ2-5, with 7 bases fitting TRBD1. The J segment lost 6 bases and the V segment lost 4 bases, leaving 5 bases of the junction unmatched. The CDR3 sequence is 13 residues long. Germline assignment: CDR1 SGHTA and CDR2 FQGTGA.

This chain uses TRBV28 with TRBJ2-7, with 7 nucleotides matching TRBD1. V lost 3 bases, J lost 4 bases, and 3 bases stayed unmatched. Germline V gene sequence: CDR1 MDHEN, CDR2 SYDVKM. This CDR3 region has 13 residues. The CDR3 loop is CASSLGQTYEQYF. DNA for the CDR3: TGTGCCAGCAGTTTGGGACAGACTTACGAGCAGTACTTC. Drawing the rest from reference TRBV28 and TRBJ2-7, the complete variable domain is DVKVTQSSRYLVKRTGEKVFLECVQDMDHENMFWYRQDPGLGLRLIYFSYDVKMKEKGDIPEGYSVSREKKERFSLILESASTNQTSMYLCASSLGQTYEQYFGPGTRLTVT.

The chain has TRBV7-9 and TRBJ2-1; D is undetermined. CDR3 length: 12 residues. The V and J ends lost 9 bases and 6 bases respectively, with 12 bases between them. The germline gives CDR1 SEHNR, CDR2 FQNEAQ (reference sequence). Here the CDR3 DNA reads TGTGCCAGTTCGACTGTTCTCAATGAGCAGTTCTTC. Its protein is CASSTVLNEQFF.

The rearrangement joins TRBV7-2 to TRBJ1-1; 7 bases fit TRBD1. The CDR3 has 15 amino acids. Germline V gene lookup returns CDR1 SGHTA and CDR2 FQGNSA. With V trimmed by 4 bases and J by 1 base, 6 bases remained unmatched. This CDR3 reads CASSSGGTANTEAFF. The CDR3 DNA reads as TGTGCCAGCAGCTCGGGTGGGACAGCGAACACTGAAGCTTTCTTT.

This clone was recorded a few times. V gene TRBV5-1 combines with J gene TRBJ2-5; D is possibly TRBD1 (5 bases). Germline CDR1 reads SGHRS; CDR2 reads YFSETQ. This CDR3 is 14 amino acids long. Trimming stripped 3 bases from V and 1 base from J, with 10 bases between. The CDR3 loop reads CASSSTVTQETQYF. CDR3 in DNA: TGCGCCAGCAGCTCGACAGTAACCCAAGAGACCCAGTACTTC.

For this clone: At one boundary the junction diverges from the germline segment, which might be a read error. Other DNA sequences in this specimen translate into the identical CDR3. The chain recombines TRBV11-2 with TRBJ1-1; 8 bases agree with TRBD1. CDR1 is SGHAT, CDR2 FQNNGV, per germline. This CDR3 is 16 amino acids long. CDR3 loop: CASSLAGGAGNTEAFF. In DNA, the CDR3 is TGTGCTAGCAGCTTAGCAGGGGGCGCGGGGAACACTGAAGCTTTCTTT.

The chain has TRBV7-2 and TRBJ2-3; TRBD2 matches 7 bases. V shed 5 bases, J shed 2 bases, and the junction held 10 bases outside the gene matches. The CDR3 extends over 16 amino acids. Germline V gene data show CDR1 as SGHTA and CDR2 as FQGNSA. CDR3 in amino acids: CASSPQIAGFTDTQYF. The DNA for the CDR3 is TGTGCCAGCAGCCCCCAGATAGCGGGCTTCACAGATACGCAGTATTTT. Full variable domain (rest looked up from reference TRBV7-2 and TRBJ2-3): GAGVSQSPSNKVTEKGKDVELRCDPISGHTALYWYRQSLGQGLEFLIYFQGNSAPDKSGLPSDRFSAERTGGSVSTLTIQRTQQEDSAVYLCASSPQIAGFTDTQYFGPGTRLTVL.

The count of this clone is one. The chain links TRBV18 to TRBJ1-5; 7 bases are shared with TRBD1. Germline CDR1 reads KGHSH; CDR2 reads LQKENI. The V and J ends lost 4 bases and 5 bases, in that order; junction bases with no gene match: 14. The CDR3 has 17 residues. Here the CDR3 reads CASSLNPRDRVYQPQHF. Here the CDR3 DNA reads TGTGCCAGCTCACTTAATCCCCGAGACAGGGTGTATCAGCCCCAGCATTTT.

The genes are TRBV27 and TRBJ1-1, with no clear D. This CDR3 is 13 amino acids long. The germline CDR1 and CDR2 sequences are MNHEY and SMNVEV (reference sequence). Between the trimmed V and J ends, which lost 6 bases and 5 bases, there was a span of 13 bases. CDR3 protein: CASRPSAGTEAFF. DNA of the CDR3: TGTGCCAGCAGACCCAGCGCCGGGACTGAAGCTTTCTTT.

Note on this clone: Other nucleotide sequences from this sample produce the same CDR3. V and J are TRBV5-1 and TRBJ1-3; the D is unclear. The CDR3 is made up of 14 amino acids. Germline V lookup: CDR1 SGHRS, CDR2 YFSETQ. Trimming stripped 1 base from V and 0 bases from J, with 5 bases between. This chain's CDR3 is CASSLTASGNTIYF. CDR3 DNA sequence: TGCGCCAGCAGCTTGACTGCCTCTGGAAACACCATATATTTT.

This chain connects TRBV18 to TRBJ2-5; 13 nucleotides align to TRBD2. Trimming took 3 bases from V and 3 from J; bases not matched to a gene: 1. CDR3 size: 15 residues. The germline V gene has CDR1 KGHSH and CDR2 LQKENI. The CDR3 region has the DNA TGTGCCAGCTCACCGGGGACTAGCGGGGAAGAGACCCAGTACTTC. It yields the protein CASSPGTSGEETQYF.

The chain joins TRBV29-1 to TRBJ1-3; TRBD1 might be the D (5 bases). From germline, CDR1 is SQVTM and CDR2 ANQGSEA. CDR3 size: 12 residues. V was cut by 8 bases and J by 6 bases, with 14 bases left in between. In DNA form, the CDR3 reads TGCAGCATACGACGGGGGGAAAACACCATATATTTT. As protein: CSIRRGENTIYF.

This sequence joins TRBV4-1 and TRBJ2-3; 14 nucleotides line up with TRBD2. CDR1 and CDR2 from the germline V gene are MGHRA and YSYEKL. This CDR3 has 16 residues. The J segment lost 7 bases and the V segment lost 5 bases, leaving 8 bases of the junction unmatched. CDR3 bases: TGCGCCAGCAGCGCGCGACTAGCGGGGGGGCTGTATACGCAGTATTTT. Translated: CASSARLAGGLYTQYF.

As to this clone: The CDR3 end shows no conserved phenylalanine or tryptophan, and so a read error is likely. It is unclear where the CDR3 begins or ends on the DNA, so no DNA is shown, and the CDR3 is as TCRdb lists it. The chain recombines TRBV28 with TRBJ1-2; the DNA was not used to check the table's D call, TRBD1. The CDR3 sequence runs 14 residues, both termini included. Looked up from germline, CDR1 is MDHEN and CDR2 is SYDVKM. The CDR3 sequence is CASSLLARVASFPL.